The 16 T cell receptor beta chains listed next were all sequenced from one sample in a study of cytomegalovirus exposure and HLA in healthy donors. Only in-frame clones appear in the TCRdb table, and some are missing; sequencing was by immunoSEQ multiplex PCR. In the table there are more than 150,000 clones, about 80% of which are singletons. The sequenced sample was PBMCs. Every receptor here comes from a woman aged 18-35 years in good health and CMV-seropositive.

The chain employs TRBV7-9 and TRBJ2-2; TRBD1 agrees at 7 bases. J was trimmed by 2 bases and V by 5 bases; bases with no gene match: 8. Germline assignment: CDR1 SEHNR and CDR2 FQNEAQ (reference sequence). The CDR3 extends over 16 amino acids. This CDR3 reads CASSRLDRRNTGELFF. The CDR3 DNA sequence: TGTGCCAGCAGCCGTTTGGACAGGCGTAACACCGGGGAGCTGTTTTTT. The whole variable domain, remainder taken from reference TRBV7-9 and TRBJ2-2, is DTGVSQNPRHKITKRGQNVTFRCDPISEHNRLYWYRQTLGQGPEFLTYFQNEAQLEKSRLLSDRFSAERPKGSFSTLEIQRTEQGDSAMYLCASSRLDRRNTGELFFGEGSRLTVL.

The genes are TRBV6-5 and TRBJ1-2; D is perhaps TRBD1 (5 bases). Per germline, CDR1 MNHEY and CDR2 SVGAGI. V was cut by 5 bases and J by 0 bases, with 13 bases left in between. This CDR3 region has 15 residues. CDR3: CASSPRGGANYGYTF. CDR3 DNA sequence: TGTGCCAGCAGTCCCCGGGGGGGAGCTAACTATGGCTACACCTTC.

This clone occurred once. This chain uses TRBV12-1 with TRBJ1-1; TRBD1, the D gene given by the table, was not confirmed from the DNA. TRBV12-1 is recorded as a pseudogene. The CDR3 consists of 15 residues. Written as DNA, the CDR3 is TGTGCCAGCAGCTCCCGACAGGGGCCGAACACTGAAGCTTTCTTT. Translated: CASSSRQGPNTEAFF.

The rearrangement joins TRBV5-4 to TRBJ2-7; 8 nucleotides line up with TRBD1. The ends lost 3 bases at V and 1 base at J; junction bases unmatched: 6. CDR3 size: 15 residues. Germline V gene lookup returns CDR1 SGHNT and CDR2 YYREEE (reference sequence). CDR3 loop: CASSSGGTGSYEQYF. Here the CDR3 DNA reads TGTGCCAGCAGCTCGGGCGGGACAGGTTCCTACGAGCAGTACTTC.

This chain joins TRBV2 and TRBJ1-1; 9 bases are shared with TRBD1. The CDR3 contains 14 residues. V trimming: 6 bases; J trimming: 3 bases; junction bases outside the gene matches: 5. In germline, CDR1 is SNHLY, CDR2 FYNNEI. The CDR3 protein is CASRAQGADTEAFF. CDR3 nucleotide sequence: TGTGCCAGCAGGGCACAGGGGGCTGACACTGAAGCTTTCTTT. The whole variable domain, filled in from reference TRBV2 and TRBJ1-1, reads EPEVTQTPSHQVTQMGQEVILRCVPISNHLYFYWYRQILGQKVEFLVSFYNNEISEKSEIFDDQFSVERPDGSNFTLKIRSTKLEDSAMYFCASRAQGADTEAFFGQGTRLTVV.

This clone has just a few counts. The chain carries TRBV7-2 and TRBJ1-2; unclear D gene. From germline, CDR1 is SGHTA and CDR2 FQGNSA. The V end was cut by 5 bases, the J end by 6 bases, with 16 bases between. This CDR3 contains 14 residues. CDR3 sequence: CASSPSRSSHGYTF. In nucleotides, the CDR3 is TGTGCCAGCAGCCCCAGCCGGTCTAGCCATGGCTACACCTTC.

The rearrangement links TRBV5-8 to TRBJ1-5; possibly TRBD1 for D (5 bases). V gave up 2 bases and J gave up 3 bases, with 15 bases separating them. The CDR3 is 16 amino acids. Germline lookup yields CDR1 SGHTS and CDR2 YDEGEE. The CDR3 DNA follows: TGTGCCAGCAGCTTCTATAGGGGACTTTACAATCAGCCCCAGCATTTT. As protein: CASSFYRGLYNQPQHF.

Written as DNA, the CDR3 is TGTGCCAGCAGTCGATTGGGGACAGAAGAGACCCAGTACTTC. This translates into CASSRLGTEETQYF. The chain has TRBV14 and TRBJ2-5; 7 positions match TRBD1. The CDR3 is made up of 14 amino acids. Trimming took 6 bases from V and 3 from J; bases not matched to a gene: 7. Germline V gene data show CDR1 as SGHDN and CDR2 as FVKESK.

This chain uses TRBV15 with TRBJ1-1; D gene unclear. Germline loops: CDR1 LNHNV, CDR2 YYDKDF (reference sequence). Trimming took 0 bases from V and 2 from J, leaving 10 bases between them. This CDR3 comprises 15 residues. The CDR3 reads CATSREGQVNTEAFF. The CDR3 DNA reads TGTGCCACCAGCAGAGAGGGCCAGGTTAACACTGAAGCTTTCTTT.

The chain couples TRBV5-4 to TRBJ2-7; D is uncertain. V lost 3 bases and J 0 bases, leaving 7 bases between the germline ends. The CDR3 is 13 amino acids. Germline values: CDR1 SGHNT, CDR2 YYREEE (reference sequence). The chain's CDR3 is CASSSYSSYEQYF. The CDR3 DNA reads as TGTGCCAGCAGCTCCTACAGCTCCTACGAGCAGTACTTC.

The chain combines TRBV13 with TRBJ2-7, with TRBD2 identical over 13 bases. The CDR3 extends over 15 amino acids. Trimming took 5 bases from V and 3 from J; bases not matched to a gene: 4. Germline lookup yields CDR1 PRHDT and CDR2 FYEKMQ (reference sequence). The CDR3: CASSPTSGGDYEQYF. CDR3 sequence (DNA): TGTGCCAGCAGCCCAACTAGCGGGGGGGACTACGAGCAGTACTTC.

The J gene is TRBJ1-1, the V gene TRBV2; D not certain. This CDR3 region has 13 residues. Trimming took 8 bases from V and 3 from J, leaving 13 bases between them. CDR1 SNHLY and CDR2 FYNNEI come from the germline V gene. CDR3 residues: CASGLRRDTEAFF. DNA for the CDR3: TGTGCCAGCGGACTACGGAGGGACACTGAAGCTTTCTTT.

The rearrangement links TRBV5-4 to TRBJ2-1; 10 bases line up with TRBD2. J gave up 8 bases and V 4 bases, and 9 bases lay outside the gene matches. The CDR3 loop spans 15 amino acids. Germline CDR1 SGHNT, CDR2 YYREEE (reference sequence). CDR3 coding DNA: TGTGCCAGCAGCATTAGCGGGGGGTTCGTCGATGAGCAGTTCTTC. Amino acids: CASSISGGFVDEQFF.

In its sample, this clone was seen once. Different DNA sequences within this sample yield the same CDR3. The chain carries TRBV7-9 and TRBJ2-7; 7 bases map to TRBD2. J lost 5 bases, V lost 3 bases, and 1 base had no gene match. This CDR3 is 12 amino acids long. The V gene's germline CDR1 is SEHNR and CDR2 FQNEAQ (reference sequence). The CDR3 nucleotides are TGTGCCAGCAGCTTGGGGGGGGACGAGCAGTACTTC. It translates to CASSLGGDEQYF.

The chain is built from TRBV5-4 and TRBJ2-1, with 10 bases aligning to TRBD2. The trim removed 2 bases at V and 1 base at J, leaving 3 bases unmatched. Germline V CDR1 and CDR2: SGHNT, YYREEE (reference sequence). The CDR3 consists of 16 residues. CDR3 residues: CASSFSGGQSYNEQFF. DNA for the CDR3: TGTGCCAGCAGCTTTAGCGGGGGGCAATCCTACAATGAGCAGTTCTTC.

This clone was found a few times. V usage is TRBV25-1 and J usage is TRBJ1-1; D is perhaps TRBD1 (5 bases). The CDR3 is 13 residues long. CDR1 is MGHDK and CDR2 is SYGVNS in the germline V gene. V was clipped by 2 bases and J by 2 bases, with 6 bases between them. CDR3 sequence reads: CASSEQGNTEAFF. The CDR3 DNA reads TGTGCCAGCAGTGAACAGGGCAACACTGAAGCTTTCTTT.